The subject of this entry is one T cell receptor beta chain. The sample comes from a study of T cell changes during pregnancy in multiple sclerosis. Assay: immunoSEQ multiplex PCR; the TCRdb copy retains only in-frame clones and omits some. Of roughly 29,000 clones listed, under 95% are singletons. Germline-derived CDR1 and CDR2 are MNHEY and SVGAGI. The CDR3 runs to 14 residues. Trimming left V 0 bases short and J 5 bases short, with 10 bases between. The clonotype comes from a female donor with multiple sclerosis, enrolled in a pregnancy study. The sample consisted of CD4+ T cells from peripheral blood mononuclear cells, taken after pregnancy. The rearrangement joins TRBV6-5 to TRBJ1-1; D perhaps matches TRBD1 (6 bases). CDR3: CASSYSDRWTEAFF. DNA of the CDR3: TGTGCCAGCAGTTACTCGGACAGATGGACTGAAGCTTTCTTT.